The clone carrying this T cell receptor beta chain has only a few counts. The V end lost 7 bases, the J end lost 1 base, and 15 bases lay between the germline ends. This CDR3 region has 15 residues. Germline V CDR1 and CDR2: LNHDA, SQIVND (reference sequence). Unique molecular identifiers were used to barcode this TCRbeta library. TCRdb re-called the PCR reads with MiXCR, one entry per CDR3 protein. Of 250,000 to 300,000 distinct CDR3 sequences listed, around 9.6% were seen once; the top ten hold about 9.4%. The sample comes from a study of T-cell reconstitution after alpha-beta-depleted transplantation in children.

Sequenced here: PBMCs from the stem cell graft donor, sampled from the stem cell graft. The chain employs TRBV19 and TRBJ2-3; D not certain. This sequence was found in a human donor who donated a stem cell graft to a child with SCID. CDR3 sequence (DNA): TGTGCCAGTAAAAGTTCGACAACCCGCACAGATACGCAGTATTTT. This gives the protein CASKSSTTRTDTQYF.